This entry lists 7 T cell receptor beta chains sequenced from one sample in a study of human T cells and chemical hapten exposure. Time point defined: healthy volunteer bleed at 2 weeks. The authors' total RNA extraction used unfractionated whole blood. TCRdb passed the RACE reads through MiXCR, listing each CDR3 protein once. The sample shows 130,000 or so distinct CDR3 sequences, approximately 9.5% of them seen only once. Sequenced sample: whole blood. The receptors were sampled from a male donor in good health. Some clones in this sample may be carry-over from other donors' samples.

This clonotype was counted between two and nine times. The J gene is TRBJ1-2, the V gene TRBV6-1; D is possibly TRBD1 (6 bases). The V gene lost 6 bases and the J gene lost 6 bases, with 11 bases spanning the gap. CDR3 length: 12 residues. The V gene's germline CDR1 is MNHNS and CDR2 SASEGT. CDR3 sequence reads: CASRTQGHGYTF. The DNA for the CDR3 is TGTGCCAGCAGGACACAGGGCCATGGCTACACCTTC.

CDR3 DNA sequence: TGTGCCAGCAGCACAGGAAGCTCTGGAAACACCATATATTTT. It is translated as CASSTGSSGNTIYF. The rearrangement uses TRBV19 and TRBJ1-3; TRBD1 might be the D (5 bases). The V and J ends lost 9 bases and 0 bases respectively, with 12 bases between them. Germline V gene sequence: CDR1 LNHDA, CDR2 SQIVND (reference sequence). The CDR3 is made up of 14 amino acids.

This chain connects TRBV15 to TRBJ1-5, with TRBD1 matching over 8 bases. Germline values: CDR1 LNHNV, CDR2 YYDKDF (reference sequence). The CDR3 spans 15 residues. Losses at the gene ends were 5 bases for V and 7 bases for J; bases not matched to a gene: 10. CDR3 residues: CATSARTGQGQPQHF. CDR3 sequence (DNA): TGTGCCACCAGCGCCCGGACAGGGCAGGGCCAGCCCCAGCATTTT.

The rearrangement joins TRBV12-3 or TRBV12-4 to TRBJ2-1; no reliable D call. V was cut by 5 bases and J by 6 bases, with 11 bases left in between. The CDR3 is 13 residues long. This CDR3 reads CASSPGPLNEQFF. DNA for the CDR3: TGTGCCAGCAGTCCGGGTCCACTCAATGAGCAGTTCTTC.

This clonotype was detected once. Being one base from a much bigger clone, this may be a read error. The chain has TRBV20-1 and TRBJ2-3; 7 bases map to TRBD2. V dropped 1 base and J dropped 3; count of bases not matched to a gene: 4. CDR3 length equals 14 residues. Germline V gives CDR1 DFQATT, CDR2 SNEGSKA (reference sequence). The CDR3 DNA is TGCAGTGCTAGAGGCGGGAGCCAAACAGATACGCAGTATTTT. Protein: CSARGGSQTDTQYF.

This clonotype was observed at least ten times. Here the CDR3 reads CASSFLRYGSGDTQYF. The CDR3 region has the DNA TGTGCCAGCAGTTTCTTGAGGTACGGATCCGGAGATACGCAGTATTTT. The rearrangement uses TRBV27 and TRBJ2-3; no definite D call. CDR3 length equals 16 residues. The ends were cut back, 3 bases at V and 5 bases at J, with 18 bases in the middle. Germline V gene data show CDR1 as MNHEY and CDR2 as SMNVEV (reference sequence).

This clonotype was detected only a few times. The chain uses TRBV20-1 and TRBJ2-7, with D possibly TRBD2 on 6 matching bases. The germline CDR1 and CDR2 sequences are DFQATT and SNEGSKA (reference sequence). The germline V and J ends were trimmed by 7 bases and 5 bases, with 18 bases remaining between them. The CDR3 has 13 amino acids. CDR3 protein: CSVPLGGVHEQYF. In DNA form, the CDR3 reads TGCAGTGTCCCGTTGGGGGGAGTTCACGAGCAGTACTTC.